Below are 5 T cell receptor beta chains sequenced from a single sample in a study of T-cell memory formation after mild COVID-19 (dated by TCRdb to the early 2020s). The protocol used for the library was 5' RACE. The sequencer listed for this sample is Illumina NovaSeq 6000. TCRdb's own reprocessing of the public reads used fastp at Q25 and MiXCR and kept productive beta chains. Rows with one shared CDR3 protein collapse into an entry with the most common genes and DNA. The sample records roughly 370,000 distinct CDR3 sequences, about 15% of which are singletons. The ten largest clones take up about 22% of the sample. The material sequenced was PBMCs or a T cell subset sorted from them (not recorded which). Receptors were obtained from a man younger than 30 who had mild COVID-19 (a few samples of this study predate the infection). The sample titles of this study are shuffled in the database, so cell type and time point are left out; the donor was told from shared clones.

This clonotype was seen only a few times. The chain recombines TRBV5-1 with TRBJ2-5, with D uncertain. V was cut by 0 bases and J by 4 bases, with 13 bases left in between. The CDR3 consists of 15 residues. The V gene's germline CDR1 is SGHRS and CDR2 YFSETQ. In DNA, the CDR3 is TGCGCCAGCAGCTTGGCTCCTCAAAACCGAGAGACCCAGTACTTC. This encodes CASSLAPQNRETQYF.

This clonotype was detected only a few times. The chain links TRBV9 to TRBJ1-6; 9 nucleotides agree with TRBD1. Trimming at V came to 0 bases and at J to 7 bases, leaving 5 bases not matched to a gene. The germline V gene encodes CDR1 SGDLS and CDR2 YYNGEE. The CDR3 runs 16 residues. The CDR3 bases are TGTGCCAGCAGCGTAGAGGCCGGGACAGGGAATTCACCCCTCCACTTT. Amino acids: CASSVEAGTGNSPLHF.

CDR3 region: CASSPQDRPNTGELFF. In DNA, the CDR3 is TGTGCCAGCAGCCCCCAAGACAGACCGAACACCGGGGAGCTGTTTTTT. This chain joins TRBV3-1 and TRBJ2-2; D might be TRBD1 (5 bases). Germline CDR1 is LGHDT and CDR2 is YNNKEL (reference sequence). V lost 4 bases, J lost 0 bases, and 12 bases lay in between. CDR3 length: 16 residues.

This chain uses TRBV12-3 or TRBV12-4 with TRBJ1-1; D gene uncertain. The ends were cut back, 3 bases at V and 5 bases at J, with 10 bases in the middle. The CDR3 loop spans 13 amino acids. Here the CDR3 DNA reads TGTGCCAGCAGTTTCGGCGGAGATACTGAAGCTTTCTTT. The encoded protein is CASSFGGDTEAFF.

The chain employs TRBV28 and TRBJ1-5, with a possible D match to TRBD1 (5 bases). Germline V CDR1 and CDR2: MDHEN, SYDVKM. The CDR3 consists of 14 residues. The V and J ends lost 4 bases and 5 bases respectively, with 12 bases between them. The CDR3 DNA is TGTGCCAGCAGTTCGGCAGGGAACTATCAGCCCCAGCATTTT. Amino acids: CASSSAGNYQPQHF.